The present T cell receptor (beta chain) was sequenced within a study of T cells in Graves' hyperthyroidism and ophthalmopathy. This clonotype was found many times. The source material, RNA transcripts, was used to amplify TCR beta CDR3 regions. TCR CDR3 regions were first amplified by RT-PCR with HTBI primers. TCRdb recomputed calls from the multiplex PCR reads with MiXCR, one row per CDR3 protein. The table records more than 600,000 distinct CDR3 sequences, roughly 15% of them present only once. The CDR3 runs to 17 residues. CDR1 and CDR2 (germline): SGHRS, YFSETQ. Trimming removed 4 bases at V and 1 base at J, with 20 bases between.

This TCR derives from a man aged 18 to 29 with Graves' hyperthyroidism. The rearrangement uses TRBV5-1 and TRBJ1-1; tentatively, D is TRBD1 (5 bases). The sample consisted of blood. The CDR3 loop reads CASSPGRSGQSNTEAFF. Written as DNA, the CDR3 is TGCGCCAGCAGCCCAGGTAGGTCCGGACAATCGAACACTGAAGCTTTCTTT.